A single sample gave rise to the 5 T cell receptor beta chains below, sequenced in a study of shared clonotypes between healthy human individuals. TCRdb keeps only in-frame clones here, not all; method: immunoSEQ multiplex PCR. The sample has roughly 450,000 clones; approximately 79% are singletons. The material sequenced was PBMCs. These receptors originate from a woman aged 40 to 49 in good health. Some clones in this sample may be carry-over from other donors' samples.

This clone has a handful of counts. The V and J genes are TRBV28 and TRBJ1-2; D is perhaps TRBD1 (5 bases). Germline V gene sequence: CDR1 MDHEN, CDR2 SYDVKM. The CDR3 is 16 residues long. V shed 5 bases and J shed 8 bases, with 24 bases lying between them. The CDR3 sequence is CASSIYLGRQTKGYTF. The DNA for the CDR3 is TGTGCCAGCAGTATATACTTGGGGCGACAGACGAAAGGCTACACCTTC.

This clone appeared once. The chain couples TRBV4-2 to TRBJ2-3, with 8 bases that match TRBD2. The CDR3 spans 18 residues. V shed 0 bases and J 0 bases; nucleotides not matched to a gene: 8. Germline-derived CDR1 and CDR2 are LGHNA and YNFKEQ. The chain's CDR3 is CASSQEVSGNGSTDTQYF. The DNA of the CDR3 is TGTGCCAGCAGCCAAGAAGTTAGCGGGAATGGAAGCACAGATACGCAGTATTTT.

This clone was observed a few times. The rearrangement uses TRBV4-2 and TRBJ2-7; D possibly corresponds to TRBD2 (6 bases). Germline values: CDR1 LGHNA, CDR2 YNFKEQ. There are 16 residues in the CDR3. V was clipped by 4 bases and J by 1 base, with 17 bases between them. CDR3 protein: CASSPGMRDSSYEQYF. The CDR3 DNA is TGTGCCAGCAGCCCGGGGATGCGGGACTCTTCCTACGAGCAGTACTTC.

This clone has only one observation. The rearrangement joins TRBV28 to TRBJ1-5; 7 bases match TRBD1. This CDR3 spans 19 amino acids. The V segment lost 5 bases and the J segment 2 bases; nucleotides outside the gene matches: 18. From germline, CDR1 is MDHEN and CDR2 SYDVKM. The CDR3 sequence: CASSPLVLKKGAGNQPQHF. The CDR3 DNA sequence: TGTGCCAGCAGTCCCCTCGTCCTGAAAAAGGGGGCGGGCAATCAGCCCCAGCATTTT.

This chain links TRBV7-2 with TRBJ2-2, with D unresolved. Germline CDR1 SGHTA, CDR2 FQGNSA. V was clipped by 1 base and J by 4 bases, with 10 bases between them. The CDR3 runs 15 residues. CDR3 nucleotide sequence: TGTGCCAGCAGCTTAGACGGTGGGTTCACCGGGGAGCTGTTTTTT. The encoded protein is CASSLDGGFTGELFF.